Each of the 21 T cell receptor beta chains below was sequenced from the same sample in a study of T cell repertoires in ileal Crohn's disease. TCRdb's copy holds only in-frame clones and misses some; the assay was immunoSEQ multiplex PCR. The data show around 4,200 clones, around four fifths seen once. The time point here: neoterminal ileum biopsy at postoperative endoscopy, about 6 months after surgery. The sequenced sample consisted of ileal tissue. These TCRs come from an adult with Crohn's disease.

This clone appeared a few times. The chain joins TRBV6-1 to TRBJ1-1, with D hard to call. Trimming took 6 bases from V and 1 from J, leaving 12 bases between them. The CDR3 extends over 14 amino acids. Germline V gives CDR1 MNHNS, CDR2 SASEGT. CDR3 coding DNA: TGTGCCAGCAGCCTAGGACCCGGGAACACTGAAGCTTTCTTT. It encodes CASSLGPGNTEAFF.

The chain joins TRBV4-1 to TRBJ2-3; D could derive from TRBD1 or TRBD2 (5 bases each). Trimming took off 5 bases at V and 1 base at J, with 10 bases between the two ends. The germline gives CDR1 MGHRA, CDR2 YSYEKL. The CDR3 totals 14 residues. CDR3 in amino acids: CASSEGRGTDTQYF. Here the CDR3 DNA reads TGCGCCAGCAGCGAGGGGAGAGGCACAGATACGCAGTATTTT.

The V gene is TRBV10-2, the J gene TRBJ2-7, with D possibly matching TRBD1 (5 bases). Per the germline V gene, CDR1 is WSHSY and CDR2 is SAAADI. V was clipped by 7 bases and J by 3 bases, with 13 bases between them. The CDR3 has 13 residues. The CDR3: CASKAGKGYEQYF. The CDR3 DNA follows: TGCGCCAGCAAGGCAGGGAAGGGCTACGAGCAGTACTTC.

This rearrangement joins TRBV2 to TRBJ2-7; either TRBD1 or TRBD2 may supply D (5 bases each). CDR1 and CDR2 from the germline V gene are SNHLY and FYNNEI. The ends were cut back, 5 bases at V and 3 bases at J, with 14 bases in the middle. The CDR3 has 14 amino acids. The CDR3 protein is CASSPRDRYYEQYF. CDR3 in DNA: TGTGCCAGCAGTCCCCGGGACCGCTACTACGAGCAGTACTTC.

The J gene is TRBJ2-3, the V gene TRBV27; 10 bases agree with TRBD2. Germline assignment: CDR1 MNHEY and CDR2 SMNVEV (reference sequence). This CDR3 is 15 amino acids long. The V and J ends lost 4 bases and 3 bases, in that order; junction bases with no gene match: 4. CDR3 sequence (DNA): TGTGCCAGCAGTTCACTAGCGGGATATACAGATACGCAGTATTTT. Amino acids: CASSSLAGYTDTQYF.

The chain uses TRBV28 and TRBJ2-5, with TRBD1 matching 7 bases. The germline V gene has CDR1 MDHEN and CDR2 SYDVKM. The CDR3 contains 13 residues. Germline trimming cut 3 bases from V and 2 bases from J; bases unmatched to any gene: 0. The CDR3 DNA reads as TGTGCCAGCAGTTTGGGACAGCAAGAGACCCAGTACTTC. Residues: CASSLGQQETQYF.

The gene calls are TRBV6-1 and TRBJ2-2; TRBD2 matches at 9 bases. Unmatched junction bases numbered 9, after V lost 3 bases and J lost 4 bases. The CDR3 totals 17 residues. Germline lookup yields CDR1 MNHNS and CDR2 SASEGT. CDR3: CASSERVGAGGTGELFF. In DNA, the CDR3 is TGTGCCAGCAGTGAGAGGGTGGGAGCGGGGGGCACCGGGGAGCTGTTTTTT.

The CDR3 loop is CSVDTSGSAYNEQFF. CDR3 bases: TGCAGCGTCGATACTAGCGGGAGTGCTTACAATGAGCAGTTCTTC. This chain joins TRBV29-1 and TRBJ2-1; 11 bases are a match to TRBD2. CDR1 is SQVTM and CDR2 is ANQGSEA in the germline V gene. This CDR3 is 15 amino acids long. Losses at the gene ends were 6 bases for V and 4 bases for J; bases not matched to a gene: 8.

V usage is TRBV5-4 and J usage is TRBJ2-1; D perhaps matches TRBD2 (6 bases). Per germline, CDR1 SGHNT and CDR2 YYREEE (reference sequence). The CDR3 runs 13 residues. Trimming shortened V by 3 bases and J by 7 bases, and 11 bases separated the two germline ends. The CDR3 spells CASSWDSRNEQFF. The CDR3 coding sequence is TGTGCCAGCAGCTGGGACTCAAGGAATGAGCAGTTCTTC.

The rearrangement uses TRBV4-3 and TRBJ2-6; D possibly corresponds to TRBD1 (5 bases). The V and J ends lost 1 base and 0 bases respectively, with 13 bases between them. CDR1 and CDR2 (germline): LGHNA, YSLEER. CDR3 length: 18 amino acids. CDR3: CASSQGDSFSSGANVLTF. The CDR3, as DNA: TGCGCCAGCAGCCAAGGAGACAGCTTTAGCTCTGGGGCCAACGTCCTGACTTTC.

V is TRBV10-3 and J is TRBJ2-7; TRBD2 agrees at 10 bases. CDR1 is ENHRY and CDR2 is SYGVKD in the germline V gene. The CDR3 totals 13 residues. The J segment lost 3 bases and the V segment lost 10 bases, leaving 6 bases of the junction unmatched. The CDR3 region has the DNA TGTGCCACCTCTAGCGGGAGTATCTACGAGCAGTACTTC. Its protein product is CATSSGSIYEQYF.

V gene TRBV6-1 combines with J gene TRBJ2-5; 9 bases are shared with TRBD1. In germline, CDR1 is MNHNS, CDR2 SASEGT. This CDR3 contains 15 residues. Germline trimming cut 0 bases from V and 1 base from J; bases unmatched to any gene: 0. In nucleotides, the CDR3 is TGTGCCAGCAGTGAAGCGACAGGGGGCCAAGAGACCCAGTACTTC. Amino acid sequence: CASSEATGGQETQYF.

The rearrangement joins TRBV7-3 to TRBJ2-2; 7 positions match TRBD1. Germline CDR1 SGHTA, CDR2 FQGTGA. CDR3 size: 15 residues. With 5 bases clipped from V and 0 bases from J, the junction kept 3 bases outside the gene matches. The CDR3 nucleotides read TGTGCCAGCAGCGTGACAGGGACGAACACCGGGGAGCTGTTTTTT. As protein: CASSVTGTNTGELFF.

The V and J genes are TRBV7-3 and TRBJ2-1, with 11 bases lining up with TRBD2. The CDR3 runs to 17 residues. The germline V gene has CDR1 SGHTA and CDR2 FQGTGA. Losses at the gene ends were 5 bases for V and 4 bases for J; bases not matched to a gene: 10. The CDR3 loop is CASSITGLAVQYNEQFF. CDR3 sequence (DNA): TGTGCCAGCAGCATCACGGGACTAGCGGTCCAGTACAATGAGCAGTTCTTC.

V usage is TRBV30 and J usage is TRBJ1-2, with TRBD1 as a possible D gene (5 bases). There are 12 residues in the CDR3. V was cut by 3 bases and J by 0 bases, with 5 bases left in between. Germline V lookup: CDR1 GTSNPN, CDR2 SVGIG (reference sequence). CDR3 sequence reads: CAWRTANYGYTF. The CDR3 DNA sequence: TGTGCCTGGAGGACAGCTAACTATGGCTACACCTTC.

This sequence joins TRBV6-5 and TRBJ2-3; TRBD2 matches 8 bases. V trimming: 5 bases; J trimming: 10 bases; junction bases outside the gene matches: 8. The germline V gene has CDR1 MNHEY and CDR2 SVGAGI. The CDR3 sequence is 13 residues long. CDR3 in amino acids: CASSLWTSSPQYF. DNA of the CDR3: TGTGCCAGCAGTCTGTGGACTAGCTCGCCGCAGTATTTT.

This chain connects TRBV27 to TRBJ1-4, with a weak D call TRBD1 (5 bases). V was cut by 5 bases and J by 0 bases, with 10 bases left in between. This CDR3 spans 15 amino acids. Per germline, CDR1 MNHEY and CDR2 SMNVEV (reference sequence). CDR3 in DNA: TGTGCCAGCAGTCCCGGGGCAGCAACTAATGAAAAACTGTTTTTT. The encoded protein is CASSPGAATNEKLFF.

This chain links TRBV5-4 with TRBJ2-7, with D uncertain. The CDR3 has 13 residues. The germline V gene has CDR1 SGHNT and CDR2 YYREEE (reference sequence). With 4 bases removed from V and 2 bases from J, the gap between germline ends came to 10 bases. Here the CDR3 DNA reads TGTGCCAGCAGCCAGACTGCTACCTACGAGCAGTACTTC. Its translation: CASSQTATYEQYF.

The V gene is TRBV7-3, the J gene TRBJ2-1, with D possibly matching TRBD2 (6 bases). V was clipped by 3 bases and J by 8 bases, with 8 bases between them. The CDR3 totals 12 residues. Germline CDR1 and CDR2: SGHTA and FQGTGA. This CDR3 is CASSFGDYEQFF. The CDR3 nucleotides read TGTGCCAGCAGCTTCGGGGACTATGAGCAGTTCTTC. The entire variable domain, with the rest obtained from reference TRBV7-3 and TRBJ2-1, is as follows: GAGVSQTPSNKVTEKGKYVELRCDPISGHTALYWYRQSLGQGPEFLIYFQGTGAADDSGLPNDRFFAVRPEGSVSTLKIQRTERGDSAVYLCASSFGDYEQFFGPGTRLTVL.

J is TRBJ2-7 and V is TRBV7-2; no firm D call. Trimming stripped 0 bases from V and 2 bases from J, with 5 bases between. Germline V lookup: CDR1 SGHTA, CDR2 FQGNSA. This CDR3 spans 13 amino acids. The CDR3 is CASSLAATYEQYF. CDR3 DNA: TGTGCCAGCAGCTTAGCGGCAACCTACGAGCAGTACTTC.

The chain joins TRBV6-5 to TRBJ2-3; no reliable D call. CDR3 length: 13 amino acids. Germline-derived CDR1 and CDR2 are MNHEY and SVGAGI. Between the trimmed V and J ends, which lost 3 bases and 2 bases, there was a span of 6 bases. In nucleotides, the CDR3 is TGTGCCAGCAGTTATAGTTACACAGATACGCAGTATTTT. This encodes CASSYSYTDTQYF.